The sequence of this TCR beta chain was determined in a study of shared clonotypes between healthy human individuals. Naivety among CD8 cells was defined by CD45RO negativity and positive CCR7 selection, thereby excluding terminally differentiated effector memory CD45RA+ cells. The method was immunoSEQ multiplex PCR; TCRdb's version includes in-frame clones alone and lacks a portion of them. This table has almost 700,000 clones, around 92% appearing once. The CDR3 covers 15 residues. Input material: naive CD8+ T cells sorted from blood. This chain uses TRBV21-1 with TRBJ2-3; TRBD2 reflects the table's D call only, with no check against the DNA. TRBV21-1 is labeled a pseudogene. The source is a man aged 25 to 40 in good health. The CDR3 DNA is TGTGCCAGCAGCAAAGGCCCAGGGACTCTCGGTACGCAGTATTTT. It is translated as CASSKGPGTLGTQYF.